This T cell receptor (beta chain) was profiled in a study of CD8 T cells in ankylosing spondylitis. Generation of TCR beta libraries employed quantitative 5'-RACE incorporating molecular barcodes. TCRdb re-called the 5' RACE reads with MiXCR, one entry per CDR3 protein. This repertoire shows about 90,000 distinct CDR3 sequences, approximately 8.9% found once; its top ten account for 25% to 35%. At least ten counts were recorded for this clonotype. Its specificity is not known. The study's findings and limits: Earlier studies detected some motif variants in reactive arthritis synovial fluid and blood. The study identified a TCR beta motif of under ten highly homologous variants that appeared characteristic of ankylosing spondylitis blood. The study looked at matched synovial fluid samples from ankylosing spondylitis patients. Disease-linked clones were reported to be significantly enriched there. Disease-linked clones bore a CD8+ phenotype and were relatively rare in peripheral blood.

CDR1 and CDR2 from the germline V gene are SGHDT and YYEEEE. The CDR3 is made up of 12 amino acids. The V and J ends lost 1 base and 7 bases respectively, with 8 bases between them. The chain links TRBV5-6 to TRBJ1-1, with a weak D call TRBD1 (6 bases). This sequence was found in a male donor with ankylosing spondylitis. Sequenced: blood, either unsorted or a sorted T cell fraction (not recorded which). The CDR3 reads CASSLTGYEAFF. CDR3 bases: TGTGCCAGCAGCTTGACAGGGTATGAAGCTTTCTTT.